This section outlines one T cell receptor (beta chain) sequence together with its context. With 3 bases removed from V and 0 bases from J, the gap between germline ends came to 6 bases. Germline V CDR1 and CDR2: SGHTA, FQGNSA. CDR3 length: 13 amino acids. Sequenced by immunoSEQ multiplex PCR; TCRdb stores in-frame clones only, minus some. The sample carries 60,000 to 100,000 clones, around 91% recorded once. This sample stems from a study of control samples from healthy donors and cancer patients. Sequenced material: blood. The chain uses TRBV7-2 and TRBJ2-7; D remains ambiguous. This clonotype was sampled from a man in his forties or fifties in good health. The CDR3 spells CASSLVSSYEQYF. The CDR3 nucleotides read TGTGCCAGCAGCTTGGTAAGCTCCTACGAGCAGTACTTC.